This TCR beta chain was captured in a study of T cells in women clearing cervical HPV infection listed by TCRdb under 2018. Looking at the study overall: Cases were approximately 25 women with histologically confirmed HPV16-related CIN3 or worse, including a couple of invasive cancers. Controls were around 24 women whose single incident HPV16 infection cleared within 12 months without precancer or cancer developing. Blood from cases was drawn at the visit where the lesion was first identified, while blood from controls was drawn once the infection was no longer detected. For cases, the median interval between lesion detection and blood sampling was roughly 150 days, with an interquartile range of roughly 90 to 200 days. Since only a few of the women had HLA typing available, the possibility that HLA type was acting as a confounder could not be ruled out. An exploratory proof-of-principle case-control study, nested within the Guanacaste HPV Natural History Study in Costa Rica, was conducted to compare TCR repertoires across cervical HPV16 outcomes. Cases and controls were matched on year of sample collection and on age within five years. Cases had a median age of roughly 35 years compared with 38 for controls, and baseline characteristics showed no significant differences between the groups. In the parent cohort, some 10,000 women aged 18 or older were enrolled in Guanacaste, Costa Rica, during about 1992 to 1994 and were followed for 7 to 8 years. As quality controls, five blinded duplicates were added to each group, bringing the total to about 60 samples made up of 50 or so participants and about ten replicates. Broader findings and caveats from the paper: Because of the cross-sectional design, the study could not determine whether the associations came before infection or resulted from infection, and neither effector/memory subsets nor HPV-specific T cells were isolated. Cases had lower TRBV6-7 relative abundance than controls (roughly 0.12% versus 0.17%; Bonferroni P = 0.0008). CIN3+ cases had significantly higher TCR repertoire richness than controls across sequencing depths, but evenness did not differ between the groups. Because the number of T cells per sample was unknown, the richness differences could reflect varying T-cell content rather than repertoire biology. Random forest classifiers that combined richness and V gene abundances separated cases from controls with an estimated AUC of less than 0.85.

The CDR3 starts with the cysteine, ends with the phenylalanine, and has 12 residues. Shown are 27 bases from within the CDR3, in frame from base 1. Reading the germline V gene gives CDR1 SGHTA and CDR2 FQGNSA. Every participant had a single incident cervical HPV16 infection, and women with prevalent HPV16 infections were excluded. Cervical HPV DNA was detected with MY09/MY11 PCR, and genotyping was done with dot-blot hybridization. Fifteen mL of heparinized blood were centrifuged, and the buffy coat was split into aliquots, frozen at -30 degrees C, and then kept at -80 degrees C. Genomic DNA was extracted from buffy coat specimens using QIAGEN kits. The immunoSEQ assay used multiplex PCR to amplify TCR beta CDR3 regions from an average of approximately 1,200 ng of genomic DNA per sample. To correct primer bias, the assay used a complete synthetic TCR repertoire to set an amplification baseline. Amplicons were sequenced on the Illumina platform. On the authors' methods: Error correction of the sequences involved clustering with frequency ratios plus a modified nearest-neighbor algorithm, after which the sequences were analyzed in the immunoSEQ Analyzer using IMGT gene definitions. At each rarefaction depth, TCR richness and evenness were averaged across 20 rarefaction repeats, and any sample with fewer sequences than the depth was left out. Wilcoxon rank sum tests with FDR correction were used to compare relative abundances of V, D and J genes between the groups. In the blinded duplicates, the intraclass correlation was approximately 96% for TCR richness and averaged around 80% across around 66 gene segments. The source is immuneACCESS, and TCRdb retained only in-frame sequences with V and J called. Part of the clones is not carried over; for the studies checked, unresolved V genes explain less than half of this, and the remainder is unexplained. D and trimming come from the DNA, and the V and J calls and clone size come from that table. The table for this sample shows over 25,000 clones. The ten top clones hold under 20% of the sample.

As to this clone: Which antigen it targets is not known. The read halts 3 residues ahead of the CDR3 end, with the missing end drawn from the germline J gene.

The TCR was taken from a woman between 18 and 70 years old with a cervical HPV16 infection that either progressed to CIN3+ or cleared (not recorded which). Sequenced input: blood buffy coat. The receptor chain draws on TRBV7-2 and TRBJ1-1, with the identity of the D gene unclear. This receptor carries the CDR3 CASSLDHGGAFF. The sequenced part of the CDR3 DNA is TGTGCCAGCAGCTTAGACCACGGCGGG.